This T cell receptor (beta chain) originates from a study of T cells in Graves' hyperthyroidism and ophthalmopathy. Study background: Blood was drawn when the patient was first diagnosed and still untreated.

This clonotype was observed at least ten times. Amplified TCR beta CDR3 regions derived from RNA transcripts. The primer set for the first-round RT-PCR of the TCR CDR3 was HTBI. TCRdb reanalysed the multiplex PCR reads using MiXCR and keeps one entry per CDR3 protein. The sample holds hundreds of thousands of distinct CDR3 sequences, 14% seen once. The CDR3 sequence is 12 residues long. Germline V gene lookup returns CDR1 MDHEN and CDR2 SYDVKM. Between the trimmed V and J ends, which lost 6 bases and 2 bases, there was a span of 8 bases. This clonotype was obtained from a woman in her late teens or twenties with Graves' hyperthyroidism. The chain links TRBV28 to TRBJ2-7; no reliable D call. Sequencing was performed on blood. The CDR3 spells CASSLTPYEQYF. The CDR3 bases are TGTGCCAGCAGCCTAACACCCTACGAGCAGTACTTC.